The clone carrying this T cell receptor beta chain was detected ten times or more. The antigen is not known. TCRdb reprocessed the RT-PCR reads with MiXCR, giving one entry per CDR3 protein. Among hundreds of thousands of distinct CDR3 sequences, 15% to 18% were seen once, and the ten largest hold 11%. Germline trimming cut 6 bases from V and 3 bases from J; bases unmatched to any gene: 7. The CDR3 has 14 residues. The sample comes from a study of response to subunit inactivated influenza vaccine. Study-wide results and caveats: Each seasonal flu vaccination may recruit only limited new T cells, authors suggested.

This specimen was PBMCs from blood, taken about 11 days after vaccination. This TCR was sampled from a man aged 45-65 years who received an inactivated influenza vaccine. The chain employs TRBV12-3 or TRBV12-4 and TRBJ2-5; TRBD2 matches at 7 bases. The CDR3 region is CASRTGTIKETQYF. CDR3 nucleotides: TGTGCCAGCAGAACCGGGACTATCAAAGAGACCCAGTACTTC.